The clone carrying this T cell receptor (beta chain) has at least ten counts. Its target is not known. Trimming stripped 6 bases from V and 7 bases from J, with 18 bases between. Germline CDR1 SQVTM, CDR2 ANQGSEA. The CDR3 loop spans 13 amino acids. TCRdb fed the RT-PCR reads into MiXCR, producing one record per CDR3 protein. There are around 200,000 distinct CDR3 sequences in the sample; around 9% occur only once, and approximately 10% lies in the top ten. The data were obtained in a study of response to subunit inactivated influenza vaccine. Study-wide results and limits: Only a handful of new T cells, the authors suggested, are recruited with each seasonal influenza vaccination.

This clonotype was sampled from a man in his fifties who received an inactivated influenza vaccine. The chain couples TRBV29-1 to TRBJ2-5; D assignment may be TRBD1 or TRBD2 (7 bases each). This material consisted of non-naive T cells sorted from PBMCs, taken on the day of vaccination. CDR3 region: CSVHTGEGVTQYF. The DNA of the CDR3 is TGCAGCGTCCACACAGGGGAGGGTGTGACCCAGTACTTC.